The 17 T cell receptor beta chains presented below share a single source sample, sequenced in a study of T cells in localized non-small cell lung cancer. Using immunoSEQ multiplex PCR, the repertoire was profiled, and TCRdb retains in-frame clones only, with some absent. This table has roughly 35,000 clones, roughly 93% appearing once. The sequencing here drew on peripheral blood, taken before any cancer treatment. The source of these receptors is a female donor of 60 years or more with stage I lung adenocarcinoma.

This sequence joins TRBV7-9 and TRBJ2-7, with D possibly being TRBD2 (6 bases). The germline gives CDR1 SEHNR, CDR2 FQNEAQ (reference sequence). CDR3 length: 12 residues. The ends were cut back, 11 bases at V and 6 bases at J, with 17 bases in the middle. CDR3 in DNA: TGTGCCGGCCGGGACTTATTCGGCGAGCAGTACGTC. Protein product: CAGRDLFGEQYV.

CDR3 coding DNA: TGCGCCAGCAGCTTGGCCACGGCGACAACTAATGAAAAACTGTTTTTT. Translated: CASSLATATTNEKLFF. The chain employs TRBV5-1 and TRBJ1-4; no clear D gene. Trimming stripped 0 bases from V and 0 bases from J, with 9 bases between. There are 16 residues in the CDR3. From germline, CDR1 is SGHRS and CDR2 YFSETQ.

The chain employs TRBV28 and TRBJ2-3; 8 nucleotides agree with TRBD1. J was trimmed by 5 bases and V by 6 bases; bases with no gene match: 4. There are 13 residues in the CDR3. CDR1 is MDHEN, CDR2 SYDVKM, per germline. The CDR3 DNA reads as TGTGCCAGCAGACTAGGACAGGGAGATACGCAGTATTTT. Its translation is CASRLGQGDTQYF.

This rearrangement joins TRBV19 to TRBJ2-2; 8 bases agree with TRBD1. J was trimmed by 1 base and V by 3 bases; bases with no gene match: 4. CDR3 length equals 16 residues. Germline V gene data show CDR1 as LNHDA and CDR2 as SQIVND (reference sequence). The CDR3 nucleotides read TGTGCCAGTAGTATGTGGACAGGGCGGAACACCGGGGAGCTGTTTTTT. Its protein product is CASSMWTGRNTGELFF.

Here the CDR3 reads CASSPGLLRTQYF. The DNA for the CDR3 is TGTGCCAGCTCGCCCGGTCTATTACGGACCCAGTACTTC. V and J are TRBV18 and TRBJ2-5; unclear D gene. The V gene's germline CDR1 is KGHSH and CDR2 LQKENI. The V gene lost 6 bases and the J gene lost 7 bases, with 15 bases spanning the gap. There are 13 residues in the CDR3.

The V and J genes are TRBV6-5 and TRBJ1-1; 8 bases align to TRBD1. The ends lost 4 bases at V and 1 base at J; junction bases unmatched: 5. This CDR3 comprises 15 residues. Per germline, CDR1 MNHEY and CDR2 SVGAGI. The CDR3 loop is CASSFRGTGNTEAFF. The CDR3 DNA sequence: TGTGCCAGCAGTTTCCGAGGGACAGGGAACACTGAAGCTTTCTTT.

J is TRBJ2-7 and V is TRBV28, with 8 bases aligning to TRBD1. This CDR3 has 15 amino acids. Trimming removed 4 bases from V and 4 bases from J; junction bases left unmatched: 9. Germline V CDR1 and CDR2: MDHEN, SYDVKM. The CDR3 bases are TGTGCCAGCAGTTCCTGGACAGGGAGGTTTTACGAGCAGTACTTC. This encodes CASSSWTGRFYEQYF.

The chain uses TRBV19 and TRBJ1-5; D might be TRBD1 (5 bases). This CDR3 comprises 15 residues. The V gene lost 3 bases and the J gene lost 6 bases, with 15 bases spanning the gap. Germline CDR1 LNHDA, CDR2 SQIVND (reference sequence). The CDR3, as DNA: TGTGCCAGTAGTATTCTCCAGGGAGTTTCTCAGCCCCAGCATTTT. Encoded protein: CASSILQGVSQPQHF.

This sequence joins TRBV4-2 and TRBJ1-2; D is unresolved. The CDR3 runs 13 residues. Looked up from germline, CDR1 is LGHNA and CDR2 is YNFKEQ. Trimming removed 1 base at V and 7 bases at J, with 10 bases between. The CDR3 reads CASSQGTGFGYTF. The CDR3 bases are TGTGCCAGCAGCCAAGGTACGGGGTTTGGCTACACCTTC.

Turning to this clone: The junction and the germline gene differ at one end; a read error may be behind it. The rearrangement links TRBV7-7 to TRBJ2-5; D unresolved. Germline V CDR1 and CDR2: SSHAT, FNYEAQ (reference sequence). The CDR3 is 13 residues long. CDR3 sequence reads: CASSLVDQETQYF. The CDR3 DNA sequence: TGTGCTAGCAGCTTAGTAGACCAAGAGACCCAGTACTTC.

The rearrangement joins TRBV19 to TRBJ2-7; D is possibly TRBD1 (7 bases). Germline V lookup: CDR1 LNHDA, CDR2 SQIVND (reference sequence). CDR3 length: 14 amino acids. Trimming stripped 5 bases from V and 2 bases from J, with 13 bases between. The CDR3 sequence is CASSPRGATYEQYF. The CDR3 bases are TGTGCCAGTAGTCCCAGGGGGGCAACCTACGAGCAGTACTTC.

The rearrangement uses TRBV29-1 and TRBJ1-5; 7 bases fit TRBD1. J gave up 7 bases and V 4 bases, and 7 bases lay outside the gene matches. Germline V lookup: CDR1 SQVTM, CDR2 ANQGSEA. CDR3 length: 13 amino acids. The CDR3 DNA reads TGCAGCGTTGGGTCGACAGGGCCCCAGCCCCAGCATTTT. Translation: CSVGSTGPQPQHF.

This clone was recorded once. This chain links TRBV5-4 with TRBJ1-1; 9 nucleotides line up with TRBD1. The CDR3 consists of 15 residues. V shed 4 bases and J 4 bases; nucleotides not matched to a gene: 8. Germline V gives CDR1 SGHNT, CDR2 YYREEE (reference sequence). CDR3 amino acids: CASSTGQGFGTEAFF. The CDR3, as DNA: TGTGCCAGCAGCACGGGACAGGGCTTCGGCACTGAAGCTTTCTTT.

This clone appeared a single time. The chain joins TRBV9 to TRBJ2-5, with 10 bases matching TRBD2. The germline gives CDR1 SGDLS, CDR2 YYNGEE. The CDR3 has 16 amino acids. V trimming: 1 base; J trimming: 5 bases; junction bases outside the gene matches: 8. The CDR3 reads CASSVKSSGSWETQYF. CDR3 in DNA: TGTGCCAGCAGCGTAAAATCTAGCGGGAGTTGGGAGACCCAGTACTTC.

V and J are TRBV18 and TRBJ2-5; 7 positions agree with TRBD1. The CDR3 length is 15 residues. Germline-derived CDR1 and CDR2 are KGHSH and LQKENI. The ends lost 3 bases at V and 0 bases at J; junction bases unmatched: 4. The CDR3 spells CASSPPTGNQETQYF. In DNA, the CDR3 is TGTGCCAGCTCACCGCCGACAGGGAACCAAGAGACCCAGTACTTC.

The chain combines TRBV18 with TRBJ2-1; 9 nucleotides line up with TRBD1. Germline assignment: CDR1 KGHSH and CDR2 LQKENI. This CDR3 spans 15 amino acids. Losses at the gene ends were 2 bases for V and 8 bases for J; bases not matched to a gene: 7. CDR3 DNA sequence: TGTGCCAGCTCACCATTTTCGGGACAGGGTGATGAGCAGTTCTTC. Protein: CASSPFSGQGDEQFF.

This chain uses TRBV6-6 with TRBJ1-2; D remains unclear. V was cut by 6 bases and J by 2 bases, with 16 bases left in between. Germline CDR1 reads MNHNY; CDR2 reads SVGAGI (reference sequence). CDR3 length equals 15 residues. The CDR3 sequence: CASSIDSNRNYGYTF. In DNA form, the CDR3 reads TGTGCCAGCAGCATCGACTCCAATAGGAACTATGGCTACACCTTC.